A single sample is the source of the 5 T cell receptor beta chains below, sequenced in a study of T cell responses to AZD1222 COVID-19 vaccine. The data were produced by immunoSEQ multiplex PCR, yet TCRdb's version contains in-frame clones alone and is incomplete. The sample has around 94,000 clones, approximately 81% seen once. The sequenced sample was peripheral blood, obtained 28 days after the second AZD1222 dose. The receptor source for this set is an adult who received the AZD1222 COVID-19 vaccine.

This rearrangement joins TRBV9 to TRBJ2-5; TRBD1 or TRBD2 may be the D gene (6 bases each). Germline V gives CDR1 SGDLS, CDR2 YYNGEE. The CDR3 covers 16 residues. V shed 1 base and J shed 2 bases, with 15 bases lying between them. The CDR3, as DNA: TGTGCCAGCAGCGTAATCCCCCTAGGGGGGCAAGAGACCCAGTACTTC. Amino acid sequence: CASSVIPLGGQETQYF.

This chain uses TRBV7-2 with TRBJ2-6, with D unclear. V shed 2 bases and J shed 0 bases, with 2 bases lying between them. CDR1 is SGHTA and CDR2 is FQGNSA in the germline V gene. The CDR3 sequence is 14 residues long. This chain's CDR3 is CASSLPSGANVLTF. The DNA of the CDR3 is TGTGCCAGCAGCTTACCCTCTGGGGCCAACGTCCTGACTTTC. The full variable domain, completed using reference TRBV7-2 and TRBJ2-6, is GAGVSQSPSNKVTEKGKDVELRCDPISGHTALYWYRQSLGQGLEFLIYFQGNSAPDKSGLPSDRFSAERTGGSVSTLTIQRTQQEDSAVYLCASSLPSGANVLTFGAGSRLTVL.

The chain couples TRBV5-6 to TRBJ1-1, with D uncertain. Trimming pared 0 bases from V and 4 bases from J, leaving 10 bases between. Germline V gene lookup returns CDR1 SGHDT and CDR2 YYEEEE. The CDR3 totals 14 residues. As DNA, the CDR3 is TGTGCCAGCAGCTTGGAGGGTTCGAGCACTGAAGCTTTCTTT. It codes for CASSLEGSSTEAFF.

CDR3 region: CASSRRRSRTGTGELFF. CDR3 DNA: TGTGCCAGCAGTCGCCGACGATCTAGAACAGGAACAGGGGAGCTGTTTTTT. The rearrangement links TRBV6-2 or TRBV6-3 to TRBJ2-2, with D possibly TRBD1 on 5 matching bases. Germline assignment: CDR1 MNHEY and CDR2 SVGEGT. The V end lost 5 bases, the J end lost 8 bases, and 24 bases lay between the germline ends. The CDR3 runs to 17 residues.

The V and J genes are TRBV10-3 and TRBJ1-4; the D is unclear. There are 14 residues in the CDR3. Between the trimmed V and J ends, which lost 2 bases and 0 bases, there was a span of 4 bases. The germline gives CDR1 ENHRY, CDR2 SYGVKD. As DNA, the CDR3 is TGTGCCATCAGTGAGGGGGCAACTAATGAAAAACTGTTTTTT. Its translation is CAISEGATNEKLFF.